Below, 26 T cell receptor beta chains from the same sample are listed, as sequenced in a study of T cell changes during pregnancy in multiple sclerosis. The table came from immunoSEQ multiplex PCR; TCRdb's copy has only in-frame clones and leaves some out. The profile shows around 55,000 clones, 90% to 95% of them singletons. This specimen was CD8+ T cells from peripheral blood mononuclear cells, taken in the third trimester of pregnancy. Every receptor here comes from a female donor with multiple sclerosis, enrolled in a pregnancy study.

This clone is large. This chain connects TRBV12-5 to TRBJ1-1; the D is unclear. The germline V and J ends were trimmed by 2 bases and 2 bases, with 12 bases remaining between them. Looked up from germline, CDR1 is LGHNT and CDR2 is FRNRAP. The CDR3 runs to 15 residues. DNA of the CDR3: TGTGCTAGTGGTTTGTCTTCGGGATTCAACACTGAAGCTTTCTTT. Its translation: CASGLSSGFNTEAFF. Based on the CDR3 plus reference TRBV12-5 and TRBJ1-1, the full variable domain is DARVTQTPRHKVTEMGQEVTMRCQPILGHNTVFWYRQTMMQGLELLAYFRNRAPLDDSGMPKDRFSAEMPDATLATLKIQPSEPRDSAVYFCASGLSSGFNTEAFFGQGTRLTVV.

V usage is TRBV21-1 and J usage is TRBJ1-1. TRBV21-1 is noted as a pseudogene. This CDR3 has 12 amino acids. Here the CDR3 reads CASSKWGLEAFF. CDR3 bases: TGTGCCAGCAGCAAGTGGGGACTTGAAGCTTTCTTT.

This clone was picked up one time. This chain joins TRBV6-1 and TRBJ1-2, with D tentatively TRBD1 (5 bases). The ends were cut back, 1 base at V and 7 bases at J, with 13 bases in the middle. Germline V CDR1 and CDR2: MNHNS, SASEGT. This CDR3 contains 14 residues. The CDR3 bases are TGTGCCAGCAGTGAAGTGTTATTAGGGGCTGGCTACACCTTC. Translation gives CASSEVLLGAGYTF.

As DNA, the CDR3 is TGTGCCAGCAGTTACTCGACTAGCGGGAGTTTAAATGAGCAGTTCTTC. Its protein product is CASSYSTSGSLNEQFF. This chain links TRBV6-5 with TRBJ2-1; 12 bases align to TRBD2. This CDR3 has 16 amino acids. Germline values: CDR1 MNHEY, CDR2 SVGAGI. With V trimmed by 0 bases and J by 7 bases, 4 bases remained unmatched.

The chain links TRBV21-1 to TRBJ2-3; the DNA was not used to check the table's D call, TRBD2. TRBV21-1 is recorded as a pseudogene. This CDR3 has 19 amino acids. CDR3 sequence (DNA): TGTGCCAGCAGCCGGGGTAGCGGGGCAATTCGTGTAAGCACAGATACGCAGTATTTT. Its protein product is CASSRGSGAIRVSTDTQYF.

This sequence joins TRBV7-2 and TRBJ2-7, with D possibly being TRBD2 (6 bases). This CDR3 has 13 amino acids. Germline V gene data show CDR1 as SGHTA and CDR2 as FQGNSA. Trimming cost V 4 bases and J 1 base, with 8 bases left between them. Written as DNA, the CDR3 is TGTGCCAGCAGCTCGGGACTTTCCTACGAGCAGTACTTC. It translates to CASSSGLSYEQYF.

V gene TRBV5-1 combines with J gene TRBJ2-7, with 10 bases identical to TRBD2. The CDR3 is 15 amino acids. Trimming took 1 base from V and 6 from J; bases not matched to a gene: 7. Germline-derived CDR1 and CDR2 are SGHRS and YFSETQ. The CDR3 sequence: CASSLWASGSIEQYF. The DNA of the CDR3 is TGCGCCAGCAGCTTGTGGGCTAGCGGGAGCATCGAGCAGTACTTC.

This CDR3 is CASSIGTDRLYGYTF. For the CDR3, the DNA is TGTGCCAGTAGTATCGGGACAGACCGTTTGTATGGCTACACCTTC. The chain carries TRBV19 and TRBJ1-2; 7 nucleotides align to TRBD1. The CDR3 is 15 residues long. The V segment lost 3 bases and the J segment 5 bases; nucleotides outside the gene matches: 9. Germline-derived CDR1 and CDR2 are LNHDA and SQIVND (reference sequence).

The chain recombines TRBV25-1 with TRBJ2-2; the D gene is possibly TRBD2 (7 bases). With 4 bases removed from V and 7 bases from J, the gap between germline ends came to 10 bases. The CDR3 has 13 residues. Germline CDR1 and CDR2: MGHDK and SYGVNS. The CDR3 reads CASSARGGGELFF. CDR3 in DNA: TGTGCCAGCAGTGCAAGGGGGGGCGGGGAGCTGTTTTTT.

The V gene is TRBV7-9, the J gene TRBJ1-1; D is undetermined. Germline loops: CDR1 SEHNR, CDR2 FQNEAQ (reference sequence). With 1 base removed from V and 4 bases from J, the gap between germline ends came to 10 bases. This CDR3 has 14 amino acids. This CDR3 reads CASSLGGLSTEAFF. For the CDR3, the DNA is TGTGCCAGCAGCTTAGGAGGGCTCAGCACTGAAGCTTTCTTT.

The J gene is TRBJ2-7, the V gene TRBV27, with a possible D match to TRBD2 (5 bases). Trimming left V 3 bases short and J 6 bases short, with 12 bases between. This CDR3 is 13 amino acids long. The germline V gene encodes CDR1 MNHEY and CDR2 SMNVEV (reference sequence). The CDR3 is CASSFLGEPEQYF. For the CDR3, the DNA is TGTGCCAGCAGTTTCCTCGGGGAGCCCGAGCAGTACTTC.

In its sample, this clone was seen once. V usage is TRBV28 and J usage is TRBJ1-5, with D possibly TRBD1 on 6 matching bases. V was clipped by 4 bases and J by 3 bases, with 13 bases between them. Germline lookup yields CDR1 MDHEN and CDR2 SYDVKM. CDR3 size: 15 residues. CDR3 in amino acids: CASSSKAGDNQPQHF. CDR3 in DNA: TGTGCCAGCAGTTCTAAAGCAGGGGACAATCAGCCCCAGCATTTT.

The table lists this clone with a count of one. The chain is built from TRBV28 and TRBJ2-1, with TRBD2 identical over 10 bases. CDR1 and CDR2 (germline): MDHEN, SYDVKM. The ends lost 1 base at V and 4 bases at J; junction bases unmatched: 7. This CDR3 is 17 amino acids long. This chain's CDR3 is CASSLSLRAGGYNEQFF. The CDR3 DNA reads TGTGCCAGCAGTTTATCCCTCCGAGCGGGAGGGTACAATGAGCAGTTCTTC.

The chain employs TRBV7-6 and TRBJ1-5; a possible D gene is TRBD1 (6 bases). The V gene lost 5 bases and the J gene lost 2 bases, with 13 bases spanning the gap. The CDR3 has 15 residues. Germline CDR1 is SGHVS and CDR2 is FNYEAQ. Here the CDR3 DNA reads TGTGCCAGCAGCCTACAGGGTTTGGGCAATCAGCCCCAGCATTTT. Amino acids: CASSLQGLGNQPQHF. The complete variable domain, with remaining parts taken from reference TRBV7-6 and TRBJ1-5, reads GAGVSQSPRYKVTKRGQDVALRCDPISGHVSLYWYRQALGQGPEFLTYFNYEAQQDKSGLPNDRFSAERPEGSISTLTIQRTEQRDSAMYRCASSLQGLGNQPQHFGDGTRLSIL.

The chain is built from TRBV19 and TRBJ2-7; no clear D gene. Germline CDR1 LNHDA, CDR2 SQIVND (reference sequence). This CDR3 is built from 13 residues. The V gene lost 0 bases and the J gene lost 4 bases, with 7 bases spanning the gap. CDR3 nucleotide sequence: TGTGCCAGTAGTATAGATACAGAGTACGAGCAGTACTTC. Translation gives CASSIDTEYEQYF.

The V call is TRBV28, the J call TRBJ2-7, with a weak D call TRBD1 (6 bases). Germline lookup yields CDR1 MDHEN and CDR2 SYDVKM. The V gene lost 6 bases and the J gene lost 0 bases, with 12 bases spanning the gap. The CDR3 runs 14 residues. The CDR3 DNA is TGTGCCAGCAGGGCTTCAGGGGACTCCTACGAGCAGTACTTC. Translating it yields CASRASGDSYEQYF.

This clone was detected once. This chain connects TRBV11-2 to TRBJ2-7; possibly TRBD2 for D (5 bases). Germline assignment: CDR1 SGHAT and CDR2 FQNNGV. V dropped 0 bases and J dropped 3 bases, with 12 bases sitting between them. The CDR3 length is 15 residues. In DNA form, the CDR3 reads TGTGCCAGCAGCTTAGAAGTAAGCGGAGGCTACGAGCAGTACTTC. Its translation: CASSLEVSGGYEQYF.

The J gene is TRBJ2-1, the V gene TRBV25-1; D possibly corresponds to TRBD2 (5 bases). Germline CDR1 MGHDK, CDR2 SYGVNS. V was cut by 2 bases and J by 6 bases, with 17 bases left in between. The CDR3 sequence is 16 residues long. CDR3 loop: CASSEGVWLAPNEQFF. The CDR3 DNA sequence: TGTGCCAGCAGTGAAGGGGTATGGCTAGCCCCCAATGAGCAGTTCTTC.

This clone has only one observation. The chain couples TRBV7-9 to TRBJ2-7; TRBD2 agrees at 7 bases. The CDR3 contains 14 residues. CDR1 is SEHNR, CDR2 FQNEAQ, per germline (reference sequence). Germline trimming cut 1 base from V and 5 bases from J; bases unmatched to any gene: 5. The CDR3 is CASSLEGGTDEQYF. Here the CDR3 DNA reads TGTGCCAGCAGCTTAGAGGGAGGGACTGACGAGCAGTACTTC.

V and J are TRBV28 and TRBJ2-7, with 10 positions matching TRBD1. V lost 7 bases and J lost 5; bases outside the gene matches: 11. The CDR3 runs 15 residues. Germline-derived CDR1 and CDR2 are MDHEN and SYDVKM. The CDR3 here is CASTPVGQGGNEQYF. The CDR3 nucleotides are TGTGCCAGCACCCCGGTAGGACAGGGGGGCAACGAGCAGTACTTC.

The chain is built from TRBV5-8 and TRBJ2-1; D is undetermined. This CDR3 has 13 amino acids. V shed 0 bases and J shed 6 bases, with 7 bases lying between them. Germline V gene data show CDR1 as SGHTS and CDR2 as YDEGEE. CDR3: CASSLAGGNEQFF. The CDR3, as DNA: TGTGCCAGCAGCTTGGCCGGCGGCAATGAGCAGTTCTTC.

The chain links TRBV27 to TRBJ2-3; TRBD2 agrees at 12 bases. The CDR3 runs to 15 residues. J gave up 4 bases and V 8 bases, and 7 bases lay outside the gene matches. Germline loops: CDR1 MNHEY, CDR2 SMNVEV (reference sequence). The CDR3 bases are TGTGCCAGCCAGACTAGCGGGAGTCCCGCAGATACGCAGTATTTT. Translating gives CASQTSGSPADTQYF.

The chain couples TRBV5-6 to TRBJ2-7, with D perhaps matching TRBD1 (8 bases). Looked up from germline, CDR1 is SGHDT and CDR2 is YYEEEE. This CDR3 comprises 14 residues. V dropped 3 bases and J dropped 5 bases, with 15 bases sitting between them. CDR3 residues: CASSSDREGDEQYF. The CDR3 DNA is TGTGCCAGCAGCTCGGACAGGGAGGGCGACGAGCAGTACTTC.

The DNA for the CDR3 is TGTGCCAGCAGTTTACCTATTTGGCGGGAGGGCTTTTATGAGCAGTTCTTC. This encodes CASSLPIWREGFYEQFF. The rearrangement uses TRBV28 and TRBJ2-1; 9 bases are shared with TRBD2. The CDR3 length is 17 residues. V gave up 2 bases and J gave up 8 bases; unmatched junction bases: 13. Germline CDR1 MDHEN, CDR2 SYDVKM.

J is TRBJ1-1 and V is TRBV5-1, with 7 positions matching TRBD1. The germline CDR1 and CDR2 sequences are SGHRS and YFSETQ. The CDR3 extends over 14 amino acids. Germline trimming cut 7 bases from V and 4 bases from J; bases unmatched to any gene: 10. The CDR3 sequence: CASRSDRVSTEAFF. In DNA, the CDR3 is TGCGCCAGCCGATCCGACAGGGTGAGCACTGAAGCTTTCTTT. The full variable domain, with the rest looked up from reference TRBV5-1 and TRBJ1-1, is KAGVTQTPRYLIKTRGQQVTLSCSPISGHRSVSWYQQTPGQGLQFLFEYFSETQRNKGNFPGRFSGRQFSNSRSEMNVSTLELGDSALYLCASRSDRVSTEAFFGQGTRLTVV.

The chain has TRBV27 and TRBJ2-1, with D unresolved. V dropped 1 base and J dropped 8 bases, with 6 bases sitting between them. CDR3 length: 12 residues. Per the germline V gene, CDR1 is MNHEY and CDR2 is SMNVEV (reference sequence). DNA for the CDR3: TGTGCCAGCAGTTTATACGGAGATGAGCAGTTCTTC. As protein: CASSLYGDEQFF.